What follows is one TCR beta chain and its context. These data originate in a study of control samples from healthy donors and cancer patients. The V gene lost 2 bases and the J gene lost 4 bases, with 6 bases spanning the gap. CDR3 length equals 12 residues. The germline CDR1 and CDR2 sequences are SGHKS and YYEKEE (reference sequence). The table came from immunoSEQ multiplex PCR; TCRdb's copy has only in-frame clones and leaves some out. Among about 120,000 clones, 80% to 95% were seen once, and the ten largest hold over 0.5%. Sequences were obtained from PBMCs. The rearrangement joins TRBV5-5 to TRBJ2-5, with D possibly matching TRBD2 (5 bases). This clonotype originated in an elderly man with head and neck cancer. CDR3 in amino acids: CASSLAAETQYF. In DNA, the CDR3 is TGTGCCAGCAGCTTAGCGGCAGAGACCCAGTACTTC.